This is a list of T cell receptor beta chains from one sample in a study of T-cell reconstitution after alpha-beta-depleted transplantation in children. TCRdb reprocessed the PCR reads via MiXCR and lists one record per CDR3 protein. Of about 980,000 distinct CDR3 sequences listed, roughly 31% were seen once; the top ten hold 25% to 35%. The sample here was PBMCs, mostly from graft donor cells, taken 360 days after TCRalphabeta/CD19-depleted stem cell transplant. These TCRs come from a boy under two years old who had a stem cell transplant for SCID, so the T cells may come from the graft donor. CDR3s include the opening cysteine and the closing phenylalanine or tryptophan. A D gene is named only where the DNA matches it firmly. Size values are once, few and many counts, or a class for expanded clones, and some rows have none.

CDR3	J	size	D	V
CSATGQATLSNQPQHF	TRBJ1-5	.	TRBD1	TRBV20-1
CTNRAGGSTDTQYF	TRBJ2-3	few	TRBD2	TRBV20-1
CASSQKEEREFF	TRBJ2-1	few	.	TRBV14
CASSERGLFYNEQFF	TRBJ2-1	few	.	TRBV25-1
CSARTISSYNEQFF	TRBJ2-1	many	.	TRBV20-1
CASLLPGNEQFF	TRBJ2-1	few	.	TRBV12-3/TRBV12-4
CATGLRGGSGNTIYF	TRBJ1-3	many	.	TRBV15
CASSLAGQRVEQYF	TRBJ2-7	.	.	TRBV5-1
CASSPSTGYEQYF	TRBJ2-7	.	TRBD1	TRBV27
CASSVEQDPMLGYTF	TRBJ1-2	.	.	TRBV9
CASSGTGFLAKNIQYF	TRBJ2-4	.	TRBD1	TRBV12-3/TRBV12-4
CSARDFLPPDLLGGTEAFF	TRBJ1-1	few	.	TRBV20-1
CASRLRDRGHYGYTF	TRBJ1-2	.	TRBD1	TRBV27
CASSQSPDKYYEQYF	TRBJ2-7	.	.	TRBV16
CSAMLAGGTGELFF	TRBJ2-2	few	TRBD2	TRBV20-1
CASSLIAGNEAGELFF	TRBJ2-2	few	TRBD2	TRBV5-1
CASSFGQDNSPLHF	TRBJ1-6	few	.	TRBV12-3/TRBV12-4
CASSYSASNQPQHF	TRBJ1-5	.	.	TRBV6-5
CASSLTPSKGDEQFF	TRBJ2-1	few	.	TRBV7-9
CASSRPGQGTYNEQFF	TRBJ2-1	.	TRBD1	TRBV5-1
CASSPVRNRAGTEAFF	TRBJ1-1	few	.	TRBV18
CASSRGTAEQAFF	TRBJ1-1	.	.	TRBV5-1
CSVGIIQTTASRLEQYF	TRBJ2-7	.	.	TRBV29-1
CASRMGSGTYEQYF	TRBJ2-7	.	.	TRBV11-2
CAAQGENYGYTF	TRBJ1-2	.	TRBD1	TRBV28
CCARDRRQGSNTGELFF	TRBJ2-2	.	TRBD1	TRBV20-1
CASSPGPRTGELFF	TRBJ2-2	.	.	TRBV12-3/TRBV12-4
CASNPAGHPFQETQYF	TRBJ2-5	.	TRBD2	TRBV5-1
CASSSPQVGEQYF	TRBJ2-7	few	.	TRBV12-3/TRBV12-4
CASSLAAGWGTDTQYF	TRBJ2-3	few	.	TRBV7-2
CASSAKGDGQPQHF	TRBJ1-5	.	.	TRBV12-3/TRBV12-4
CASSLPLPAGGDTQYF	TRBJ2-3	.	TRBD2	TRBV28
CASSEGQRWEQYF	TRBJ2-7	.	.	TRBV10-2
CASSLSSWTSTDTQYF	TRBJ2-3	.	.	TRBV11-2
CASSYGQAFNEKLFF	TRBJ1-4	few	.	TRBV6-5
CASSPLWGTYEQYF	TRBJ2-7	.	.	TRBV7-6
CASSLVYGTINAGELFF	TRBJ2-2	.	.	TRBV5-1
CAISESLGGRYNEQFF	TRBJ2-1	.	TRBD2	TRBV10-3
CASSQVMGLSYNEQFF	TRBJ2-1	few	.	TRBV4-3
CASSVGGTGTTGELFF	TRBJ2-2	.	TRBD1	TRBV9
CASSSLRGGYYNEQFF	TRBJ2-1	few	.	TRBV7-9
CASSLLRRAVGGDTQYF	TRBJ2-5	.	.	TRBV12-3/TRBV12-4